This TCR beta chain appears in the sequencing data of a study of Graves' ophthalmopathy and Graves' hyperthyroidism. In the study overall: Peripheral blood was gathered at the point of initial diagnosis, before any treatment started.

CDR1 is SGHRS, CDR2 YFSETQ, per germline. The CDR3 runs 15 residues. Study-wide points: A classifier, a 13-signature model, separated ophthalmopathy from stable hyperthyroidism with approximately 88% sensitivity and 75% to 82% specificity. Blood shared most expanded thyroid clonotypes above 0.001 frequency.

Notes on this clonotype: Its target is unknown. The germline gene is not matched at one end of the junction; a read error may be the cause.

Over 9.5 ml of fresh blood yielded the PBMCs by density gradient. RNA transcripts provided the template for amplifying TCR beta CDR3 regions. Amplification began with first-round RT-PCR using HTBI primers, then second-round multiplex PCR was performed. MiXCR, run by TCRdb on the multiplex PCR reads, gives a single entry per CDR3 protein. The sample has about 640,000 distinct CDR3 sequences; under 50% are singletons. The V gene is TRBV5-1, the J gene TRBJ2-7; D ambiguous. This clonotype was obtained from an adult man with Graves' ophthalmopathy. Sequencing used peripheral blood. In nucleotides, the CDR3 is TGTGCCAGCAGCTCCAGGTTGGGTGTACCCTACGAGCAGTACTTC. Translation: CASSSRLGVPYEQYF.